This T cell receptor beta chain was recovered during a study of T cell repertoires in cytomegalovirus infection. Study in general: CMV infection and matching HLA type were both indicated by public TCR beta signatures. Study results and caveats: People with CMV and the relevant HLA were identified by cumulative public TCR beta family frequency. Within the response measured ex vivo, HLA-C-restricted CMV-specific TCR beta clonotypes were dominant.

In TCRdb, the reads were re-called with MiXCR into one record per CDR3 protein. Here the sample spans roughly 250,000 distinct CDR3 sequences, approximately 22% being singletons. The ends were cut back, 6 bases at V and 3 bases at J, with 24 bases in the middle. The germline CDR1 and CDR2 sequences are SEHNR and FQNEAQ (reference sequence). The CDR3 spans 18 residues. The table lists this clonotype with many counts. The antigen is unknown. The rearrangement uses TRBV7-9 and TRBJ2-1, with D possibly TRBD2 on 7 matching bases. The sample was CD8+ T cells from PBMCs. This clonotype was sampled from a human donor in good health (CMV status not recorded). Some clones in this sample may be carry-over from other donors' samples. The CDR3 protein is CASRGAGESTNHYNEQFF. CDR3 nucleotides: TGTGCCAGCAGGGGGGCGGGGGAGTCGACTAACCACTACAATGAGCAGTTCTTC.